The 18 T cell receptor beta chains below all came from one sample that was sequenced in a study of T cells in tuberculosis. As for time point: new active TB diagnosis, blood taken before or within 7 days of starting treatment. Sequencing used immunoSEQ multiplex PCR; TCRdb keeps in-frame clones, though not all of them. The repertoire includes under 45,000 clones, under 95% of them detected once, and about 2.4% sits in the top ten. The source was PBMCs, collected at tuberculosis diagnosis. Receptors originate from an adult with tuberculosis.

The chain couples TRBV10-1 to TRBJ1-4; D is unclear. V was pared by 3 bases and J by 4 bases, with 6 bases between. Germline V CDR1 and CDR2: WNHNN, SYGVQD (reference sequence). This CDR3 spans 13 amino acids. For the CDR3, the DNA is TGCGCCAGCAGTGACGGTAATAATGAAAAACTGTTTTTT. Protein sequence: CASSDGNNEKLFF.

This clone was detected a few times. The rearrangement links TRBV15 to TRBJ2-1, with D maybe TRBD2 (7 bases). This CDR3 has 15 amino acids. V was cut by 7 bases and J by 7 bases, with 20 bases left in between. Germline loops: CDR1 LNHNV, CDR2 YYDKDF (reference sequence). CDR3 DNA: TGTGCCACCAAGACGGGGGGCCTTCTCTGGAATGAGCAGTTCTTC. Translating it yields CATKTGGLLWNEQFF.

The rearrangement links TRBV5-1 to TRBJ1-1, with D hard to call. The CDR3 is 13 residues long. V lost 0 bases to trimming and J lost 1 base, with 4 bases between them. In germline, CDR1 is SGHRS, CDR2 YFSETQ. CDR3 nucleotides: TGCGCCAGCAGCTTGGAAGCGAACACTGAAGCTTTCTTT. Protein: CASSLEANTEAFF.

The J gene is TRBJ1-6, the V gene TRBV5-1, with 8 bases fitting TRBD1. Germline assignment: CDR1 SGHRS and CDR2 YFSETQ. CDR3 length: 14 amino acids. The V gene end was trimmed by 3 bases and the J gene end by 5 bases; junction bases not matched to a gene: 1. DNA for the CDR3: TGCGCCAGCAGCTCACAGGGGGATAATTCACCCCTCCACTTT. It encodes CASSSQGDNSPLHF.

The chain carries TRBV14 and TRBJ1-1; D perhaps matches TRBD1 (5 bases). Germline assignment: CDR1 SGHDN and CDR2 FVKESK. Trimming removed 1 base at V and 2 bases at J, with 11 bases between. The CDR3 has 15 amino acids. The CDR3: CASSQGGTGNTEAFF. The CDR3 DNA follows: TGTGCCAGCAGCCAAGGAGGGACTGGAAACACTGAAGCTTTCTTT.

This sequence joins TRBV7-2 and TRBJ2-5, with a possible D match to TRBD2 (5 bases). V lost 6 bases and J 3 bases, leaving 11 bases between the germline ends. There are 13 residues in the CDR3. Per germline, CDR1 SGHTA and CDR2 FQGNSA. This chain's CDR3 is CASSDYLEETQYF. CDR3 in DNA: TGTGCCAGCAGTGACTATTTAGAAGAGACCCAGTACTTC.

The rearrangement links TRBV7-6 to TRBJ1-1; D remains ambiguous. The CDR3 extends over 17 amino acids. V lost 2 bases and J 0 bases, leaving 16 bases between the germline ends. Germline V gene sequence: CDR1 SGHVS, CDR2 FNYEAQ. The CDR3 sequence: CASSLSRPTYMNTEAFF. The CDR3 nucleotides read TGTGCCAGCAGCTTATCGAGGCCCACATACATGAACACTGAAGCTTTCTTT.

The CDR3 DNA reads TGTGCCAGCAGCTTAGGGACAGGGGGATCGAGCTATGGCTACACCTTC. This gives the protein CASSLGTGGSSYGYTF. The genes are TRBV7-2 and TRBJ1-2, with TRBD1 matching 10 bases. Germline loops: CDR1 SGHTA, CDR2 FQGNSA. Trimming at V came to 1 base and at J to 4 bases, leaving 6 bases not matched to a gene. The CDR3 sequence is 16 residues long.

The V call is TRBV5-1, the J call TRBJ2-7, with D perhaps matching TRBD2 (6 bases). Germline lookup yields CDR1 SGHRS and CDR2 YFSETQ. The germline V and J ends were trimmed by 0 bases and 0 bases, with 7 bases remaining between them. The CDR3 length is 14 residues. The CDR3 bases are TGCGCCAGCAGCTTGGTCGGGAGCTCCTACGAGCAGTACTTC. Amino acids: CASSLVGSSYEQYF.

This chain joins TRBV4-3 and TRBJ2-6, with 7 bases fitting TRBD1. CDR3 length: 16 residues. V shed 1 base and J 0 bases; nucleotides not matched to a gene: 0. Germline assignment: CDR1 LGHNA and CDR2 YSLEER. The CDR3 DNA reads as TGCGCCAGCAGCCAAGGACAGGGCTCTGGGGCCAACGTCCTGACTTTC. This gives the protein CASSQGQGSGANVLTF.

The chain couples TRBV2 to TRBJ2-2; 11 bases map to TRBD1. Germline loops: CDR1 SNHLY, CDR2 FYNNEI. V lost 8 bases to trimming and J lost 6 bases; unmatched junction nucleotides: 2. The CDR3 totals 13 residues. The CDR3 sequence: CASRDRGSGELFF. The CDR3 bases are TGTGCCAGCCGGGACAGGGGGTCCGGGGAGCTGTTTTTT.

V and J are TRBV19 and TRBJ2-1; 8 bases agree with TRBD1. From germline, CDR1 is LNHDA and CDR2 SQIVND (reference sequence). CDR3 length equals 12 residues. J gave up 8 bases and V 8 bases, and 5 bases lay outside the gene matches. The CDR3: CASGRGRDEQFF. In DNA, the CDR3 is TGTGCCAGTGGCAGGGGGCGCGATGAGCAGTTCTTC.

This clone came up a few times. The V and J genes are TRBV19 and TRBJ1-1; the match to TRBD1 covers 11 bases. With 3 bases clipped from V and 4 bases from J, the junction kept 4 bases outside the gene matches. The germline V gene encodes CDR1 LNHDA and CDR2 SQIVND (reference sequence). CDR3 length: 15 amino acids. Written as DNA, the CDR3 is TGTGCCAGTAGTATCTCTGGGACAGGGGGCACTGAAGCTTTCTTT. Protein sequence: CASSISGTGGTEAFF.

V usage is TRBV29-1 and J usage is TRBJ1-2; a possible D gene is TRBD1 (5 bases). The germline V gene has CDR1 SQVTM and CDR2 ANQGSEA. The CDR3 runs 12 residues. V lost 7 bases and J 3 bases, leaving 12 bases between the germline ends. CDR3 residues: CSAGWGDYGYTF. The DNA of the CDR3 is TGCAGCGCTGGATGGGGGGACTATGGCTACACCTTC. Full variable domain (rest looked up from reference TRBV29-1 and TRBJ1-2): SAVISQKPSRDICQRGTSLTIQCQVDSQVTMMFWYRQQPGQSLTLIATANQGSEATYESGFVIDKFPISRPNLTFSTLTVSNMSPEDSSIYLCSAGWGDYGYTFGSGTRLTVV.

This chain joins TRBV7-8 and TRBJ1-5, with 10 nucleotides matching TRBD1. V lost 7 bases and J lost 3; bases outside the gene matches: 6. The CDR3 contains 15 residues. The germline CDR1 and CDR2 sequences are SGHVS and FQNEAQ. The CDR3: CASTKTGGYNQPQHF. The CDR3 bases are TGTGCCAGCACCAAGACAGGGGGCTACAATCAGCCCCAGCATTTT.

This rearrangement joins TRBV12-5 to TRBJ1-2; weak D call: TRBD1 (6 bases). V lost 0 bases and J 1 base, leaving 12 bases between the germline ends. Per germline, CDR1 LGHNT and CDR2 FRNRAP. CDR3 length equals 16 residues. The CDR3, as DNA: TGTGCTAGTGGTTTGGTAGGGACATATTTTAACTATGGCTACACCTTC. Amino acids: CASGLVGTYFNYGYTF.

J is TRBJ2-6 and V is TRBV13, with TRBD1 matching 9 bases. The CDR3 length is 18 residues. V dropped 5 bases and J dropped 0; count of bases not matched to a gene: 8. Germline V gene lookup returns CDR1 PRHDT and CDR2 FYEKMQ (reference sequence). The CDR3 here is CASSLGQGRVSGANVLTF. The CDR3 DNA is TGTGCCAGCAGCCTCGGACAGGGGCGAGTCTCTGGGGCCAACGTCCTGACTTTC.

This chain joins TRBV11-2 and TRBJ1-1; 7 bases agree with TRBD1. Trimming removed 7 bases from V and 5 bases from J; junction bases left unmatched: 13. Germline CDR1 is SGHAT and CDR2 is FQNNGV. The length of the CDR3 is 15 residues. CDR3 nucleotide sequence: TGTGCCAGCACCCCATTGAGGGGGCACAAGACTGAAGCTTTCTTT. Protein: CASTPLRGHKTEAFF.